A selection of T cell receptor beta chains follows, all from one sample in a study of T cells in narcolepsy. Repertoires were generated with immunoSEQ multiplex PCR, while TCRdb's copy carries only in-frame clones and drops some. The table shows fewer than 40,000 clones, with 84% occurring only once. Sequenced sample: CD45RA- memory CD4+ T cells from PBMCs. The receptor set was obtained from a human donor with narcolepsy. CDR3s include the opening cysteine and the closing phenylalanine or tryptophan. Fields, in order: D gene, clone size, J gene, V gene, CDR3 protein, CDR3 DNA. D genes are given only for firm matches. Not all rows give a size; the values are once, few, many and, for expanded clones, a class.

>-|once|TRBJ2-1|TRBV6-6
CASSRLNEQFF
TGTGCCAGCAGCCGCCTCAATGAGCAGTTCTTC
>-|-|TRBJ2-3|TRBV19
CASSIVKFTDTQYF
TGCGCCAGTAGTATCGTGAAGTTCACAGATACGCAGTATTTT
>-|-|TRBJ1-2|TRBV5-4
CASSLDREHGYTF
TGTGCCAGCAGCTTGGACAGGGAACATGGCTACACCTTC
>-|-|TRBJ1-2|TRBV6-5
CASSYRAANYGYTF
TGTGCCAGCAGTTACAGGGCGGCGAACTATGGCTACACCTTC
>TRBD1|-|TRBJ2-7|TRBV6-1
CASSPDRGLEQYF
TGTGCCAGCAGCCCGGACAGGGGGCTTGAGCAGTACTTC
>TRBD2|-|TRBJ2-4|TRBV4-3
CASSQGLAGGQAKNIQYF
TGCGCCAGCAGCCAAGGACTAGCGGGGGGGCAAGCCAAAAACATTCAGTACTTC
>-|-|TRBJ1-2|TRBV5-3
CASSADPNYGYTF
TGTGCCAGCAGCGCAGACCCTAACTATGGCTACACCTTC
>-|-|TRBJ1-1|TRBV21-1
CASRGFIATPIRTEAFF
TGTGCCAGCAGGGGTTTTATAGCTACACCAATTCGCACTGAAGCTTTCTTT
>-|-|TRBJ2-4|TRBV2
CASSEEAILAKNIQYF
TGTGCCAGCAGTGAAGAGGCTATCCTAGCCAAAAACATTCAGTACTTC
>TRBD1|-|TRBJ2-1|TRBV6-5
CASSPGQIYNEQFF
TGTGCCAGCAGCCCGGGACAGATCTACAATGAGCAGTTCTTC
>-|-|TRBJ2-5|TRBV19
CASSIPGQETQYF
TGTGCCAGTAGTATCCCAGGCCAAGAGACCCAGTACTTC
>-|-|TRBJ2-1|TRBV5-1
CASSLNNNEQFF
TGCGCCAGCAGCCTGAACAACAATGAGCAGTTCTTC
>-|-|TRBJ1-5|TRBV12-5
CASGLRDQPQHF
TGTGCTAGTGGCCTGAGGGATCAGCCCCAGCATTTT
>-|-|TRBJ1-2|TRBV9
CASSVGGGFYGYTF
TGTGCCAGCAGCGTAGGGGGTGGCTTCTATGGCTACACCTTC
>-|-|TRBJ1-5|TRBV19
CASTSYSNQPQHF
TGTGCCAGTACCAGCTATAGCAATCAGCCCCAGCATTTT
>-|-|TRBJ2-1|TRBV30
CAWSGLGGVGNEQFF
TGTGCCTGGAGTGGACTAGGGGGGGTAGGGAATGAGCAGTTCTTC
>-|few|TRBJ1-3|TRBV7-2
CASSLGDGNTIYF
TGTGCCAGCAGCTTAGGTGACGGAAACACCATATATTTT
>TRBD1|-|TRBJ2-3|TRBV5-4
CASSPGQGTDTQYF
TGTGCCAGCAGCCCGGGACAGGGAACAGATACGCAGTATTTT
>-|-|TRBJ1-4|TRBV5-1
CASKVQGGDEKLFF
TGCGCCAGCAAGGTCCAGGGTGGGGATGAAAAACTGTTTTTT
>TRBD1|-|TRBJ2-2|TRBV10-3
CAIREDRVGTGELFF
TGTGCCATCAGGGAGGACAGGGTCGGAACCGGGGAGCTGTTTTTT
>-|-|TRBJ1-2|TRBV6-1
CASTTYGQHYGYTF
TGTGCCAGCACCACATACGGACAGCACTATGGCTACACCTTC
>-|-|TRBJ1-1|TRBV5-1
CASSLDRTLNTEAFF
TGCGCCAGCAGCTTGGACAGGACTCTCAACACTGAAGCTTTCTTT
>-|-|TRBJ1-6|TRBV13
CASSPPGQNNSPLHF
TGTGCCAGCAGTCCGCCGGGACAAAATAATTCACCCCTCCACTTT
>-|-|TRBJ2-3|TRBV5-4
CASSSGENTDTQYF
TGTGCCAGCAGCTCGGGAGAGAACACAGATACGCAGTATTTT
>TRBD1|-|TRBJ1-5|TRBV11-2
CASSLGQGFNQPQHF
TGTGCCAGCAGCTTAGGACAGGGCTTTAATCAGCCCCAGCATTTT
>-|-|TRBJ2-2|TRBV15
CATSRGKGPFTGELFF
TGTGCCACCAGCAGAGGTAAAGGGCCCTTCACCGGGGAGCTGTTTTTT
>-|-|TRBJ2-2|TRBV6-6
CASSSSVNTGELFF
TGTGCCAGCAGTTCCTCGGTGAACACCGGGGAGCTGTTTTTT
>-|few|TRBJ1-6|TRBV2
CASLLRSTSQGPLHF
TGTGCCAGCCTTCTAAGGAGCACCAGCCAGGGACCCCTCCACTTT
>-|-|TRBJ2-5|TRBV23-1
CASSRTTGGQETQYF
TGCGCCAGCAGTCGGACGACTGGGGGCCAAGAGACCCAGTACTTC
>-|once|TRBJ2-3|TRBV5-1
CASSLGVIGADTQYF
TGCGCCAGCAGCTTGGGGGTTATTGGCGCAGATACGCAGTATTTT
>-|-|TRBJ1-2|TRBV7-2
CASSKSLQGNYGYTF
TGTGCCAGCAGCAAATCGTTACAGGGTAACTATGGCTACACCTTC
>TRBD1|-|TRBJ1-3|TRBV30
CAWQSTGASSGNTIYF
TGTGCCTGGCAAAGTACAGGGGCGAGCTCTGGAAACACCATATATTTT
>-|-|TRBJ2-5|TRBV7-3
CASSSGRSTRGETQYF
TGTGCCAGCAGTTCTGGCCGATCAACTCGGGGGGAGACCCAGTACTTC
>-|-|TRBJ2-5|TRBV7-2
CASSPYFRGETQYF
TGTGCCAGCAGCCCGTATTTTCGTGGAGAGACCCAGTACTTC
>-|few|TRBJ2-1|TRBV11-3
CASSAGVGARGYNEQFF
TGTGCCAGCAGCGCTGGGGTTGGGGCCCGAGGCTACAATGAGCAGTTCTTC
>-|once|TRBJ1-1|TRBV27
CASSLVFRAAEAFF
TGTGCCAGCAGTTTAGTCTTCAGGGCAGCTGAAGCTTTCTTT